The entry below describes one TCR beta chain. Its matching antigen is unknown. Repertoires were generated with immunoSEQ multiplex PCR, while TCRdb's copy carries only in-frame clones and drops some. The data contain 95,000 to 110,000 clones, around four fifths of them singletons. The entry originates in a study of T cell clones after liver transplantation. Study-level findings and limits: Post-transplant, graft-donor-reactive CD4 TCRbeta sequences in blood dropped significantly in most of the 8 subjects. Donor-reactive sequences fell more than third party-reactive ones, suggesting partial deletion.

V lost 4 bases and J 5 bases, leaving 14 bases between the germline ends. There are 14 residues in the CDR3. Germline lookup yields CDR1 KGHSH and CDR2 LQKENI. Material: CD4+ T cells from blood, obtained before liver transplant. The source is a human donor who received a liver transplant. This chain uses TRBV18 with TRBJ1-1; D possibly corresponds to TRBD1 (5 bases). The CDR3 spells CASSLGTGGTEAFF. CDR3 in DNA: TGTGCCAGCTCACTGGGGACGGGGGGAACTGAAGCTTTCTTT.